The 12 T cell receptor beta chains below were found in one sample sequenced in a study of T-cell memory formation after mild COVID-19. TCRdb called the 5' RACE reads again in MiXCR, with one record for every CDR3 protein. The sample yields roughly 610,000 distinct CDR3 sequences, 15% to 20% seen once. Sequencing used PBMCs or a T cell subset sorted from them (not recorded which). These receptors originate from an adult woman who had mild COVID-19 (a few samples of this study predate the infection). Cell type and time point are not known.

In this sample, this clonotype turned up a few times. The V gene is TRBV12-3 or TRBV12-4, the J gene TRBJ2-1; either TRBD1 or TRBD2 may fit D (5 bases each). V dropped 6 bases and J dropped 7 bases, with 13 bases sitting between them. CDR3 size: 13 residues. CDR3 sequence reads: CASSRGPMNEQFF. CDR3 DNA: TGTGCCAGCAGCCGGGGCCCCATGAATGAGCAGTTCTTC.

This clonotype was seen a handful of times. This chain connects TRBV7-9 to TRBJ1-5; 7 positions match TRBD1. After removal of 5 bases from V and 12 bases from J, the junction contained 4 bases not matched to a gene. The CDR3 is made up of 11 amino acids. Looked up from germline, CDR1 is SEHNR and CDR2 is FQNEAQ (reference sequence). The CDR3 DNA reads TGTGCCAGCAGCGCCGACAGGGTCCAGCATTTT. This codes for CASSADRVQHF.

The table lists this clonotype with a few counts. The chain is built from TRBV11-2 and TRBJ1-1, with D possibly matching TRBD1 (6 bases). CDR1 and CDR2 (germline): SGHAT, FQNNGV. V gave up 2 bases and J gave up 5 bases, with 12 bases separating them. This CDR3 has 14 residues. CDR3 in amino acids: CASSLRRGWTEAFF. Written as DNA, the CDR3 is TGTGCCAGCAGCTTAAGAAGGGGGTGGACTGAAGCTTTCTTT. The variable domain in full, with the rest retrieved from reference TRBV11-2 and TRBJ1-1, is EAGVAQSPRYKIIEKRQSVAFWCNPISGHATLYWYQQILGQGPKLLIQFQNNGVVDDSQLPKDRFSAERLKGVDSTLKIQPAKLEDSAVYLCASSLRRGWTEAFFGQGTRLTVV.

The rearrangement uses TRBV20-1 and TRBJ2-3, with 9 bases matching TRBD2. The junction had 5 bases not matched to a gene; V was cut back by 5 bases and J by 5 bases. The CDR3 runs to 13 residues. From germline, CDR1 is DFQATT and CDR2 SNEGSKA (reference sequence). The CDR3 is CSAYSGGKDTQYF. The CDR3 coding sequence is TGCAGTGCTTATAGCGGGGGCAAAGATACGCAGTATTTT.

V usage is TRBV20-1 and J usage is TRBJ2-3; perhaps TRBD2 as D (5 bases). V lost 6 bases, J lost 6 bases, and 22 bases lay in between. The CDR3 sequence is 15 residues long. Germline V gene sequence: CDR1 DFQATT, CDR2 SNEGSKA (reference sequence). CDR3 sequence reads: CSAPRVAPLQDTQYF. CDR3 nucleotides: TGCAGTGCCCCTCGGGTAGCGCCCCTTCAGGATACGCAGTATTTT.

The rearrangement uses TRBV12-3 or TRBV12-4 and TRBJ1-2; 8 bases agree with TRBD1. V shed 5 bases, J shed 0 bases, and the junction held 11 bases outside the gene matches. There are 17 residues in the CDR3. CDR3 sequence (DNA): TGTGCCAGCAGTCCGCCCGGGACAGGCCCCACTAACTATGGCTACACCTTC. Its protein product is CASSPPGTGPTNYGYTF.

V usage is TRBV3-1 and J usage is TRBJ2-1, with unresolved D. The CDR3 length is 12 residues. The germline CDR1 and CDR2 sequences are LGHDT and YNNKEL (reference sequence). Trimming removed 0 bases at V and 8 bases at J, with 5 bases between. This CDR3 is CASSQDTYEQFF. The CDR3 nucleotides are TGTGCCAGCAGCCAAGATACCTATGAGCAGTTCTTC.

The CDR3 coding sequence is TGTGCCAGCAGTTTCCGAGAAGGGAATGAAAAACTGTTTTTT. Residues: CASSFREGNEKLFF. The gene calls are TRBV12-3 or TRBV12-4 and TRBJ1-4; D gene ambiguous. V lost 3 bases to trimming and J lost 5 bases, with 10 bases between them. CDR3 length: 14 amino acids.

The chain recombines TRBV20-1 with TRBJ2-7; 11 bases are a match to TRBD2. With V trimmed by 1 base and J by 4 bases, 12 bases remained unmatched. Germline V lookup: CDR1 DFQATT, CDR2 SNEGSKA (reference sequence). This CDR3 spans 17 amino acids. CDR3: CSARGVTSGASPYEQYF. CDR3 bases: TGCAGTGCTAGAGGCGTGACTAGCGGGGCGTCCCCATACGAGCAGTACTTC.

This clonotype has a single count. The chain has TRBV12-3 or TRBV12-4 and TRBJ2-3, with D unresolved. V dropped 3 bases and J dropped 1 base, with 11 bases sitting between them. CDR3 length: 15 amino acids. The chain's CDR3 is CASSFVEGGTDTQYF. In DNA form, the CDR3 reads TGTGCCAGCAGTTTTGTGGAAGGAGGCACAGATACGCAGTATTTT.

The genes are TRBV12-3 or TRBV12-4 and TRBJ2-2; D uncertain. CDR3 length equals 12 residues. V lost 4 bases and J 5 bases, leaving 5 bases between the germline ends. The chain's CDR3 is CASSWRTGELFF. Here the CDR3 DNA reads TGTGCCAGCAGTTGGAGAACCGGGGAGCTGTTTTTT.

This clonotype was detected only a few times. The chain uses TRBV5-1 and TRBJ1-1, with 7 bases that match TRBD1. The CDR3 has 15 residues. Germline-derived CDR1 and CDR2 are SGHRS and YFSETQ. J lost 3 bases, V lost 4 bases, and 9 bases had no gene match. The CDR3 DNA is TGCGCCAGCAGCATAGGAGGGACAGCCGACACTGAAGCTTTCTTT. This encodes CASSIGGTADTEAFF. The complete variable domain, with remaining parts taken from reference TRBV5-1 and TRBJ1-1, reads KAGVTQTPRYLIKTRGQQVTLSCSPISGHRSVSWYQQTPGQGLQFLFEYFSETQRNKGNFPGRFSGRQFSNSRSEMNVSTLELGDSALYLCASSIGGTADTEAFFGQGTRLTVV.